This entry describes one T cell receptor beta chain. The sample belongs to a study of cytomegalovirus exposure and HLA in healthy donors. On the study more broadly: The 90 to 150 validation repertoires used the same platform as the 550 to 750 first-cohort repertoires, a later analysis reported.

Germline trimming cut 2 bases from V and 4 bases from J; bases unmatched to any gene: 6. From germline, CDR1 is SNHLY and CDR2 FYNNEI. The CDR3 contains 15 residues. Profiling relied on immunoSEQ multiplex PCR, and the TCRdb table lists in-frame clones only, not all of them. The top ten hold 5.3% of the sample, which has roughly 59,000 clones, 80% to 95% seen once. The V gene is TRBV2, the J gene TRBJ2-5; TRBD2 matches at 8 bases. The clonotype originates from a man aged 18 to 29 in good health and CMV-seropositive. Sequenced material: PBMCs. The CDR3 nucleotides are TGTGCCAGCAGTGAACGGACGCGGGGGGCAGAGACCCAGTACTTC. Residues: CASSERTRGAETQYF.